These 18 T cell receptor beta chains originate from one sample sequenced in a study of blood T cell repertoires in COVID-19. Produced via immunoSEQ multiplex PCR; TCRdb's table is partial and in-frame only. In the table there are about 400,000 clones, approximately 89% of which are singletons. The sequencing sample was made of PBMCs or T cells enriched from blood (not recorded which). The receptors here all came from a man in his forties in a cohort exposed to, infected with or recovered from COVID-19 (not recorded which).

The V call is TRBV25-1, the J call TRBJ1-6; TRBD1 matches at 7 bases. This CDR3 region has 15 residues. Trimming at V came to 6 bases and at J to 0 bases, leaving 2 bases not matched to a gene. CDR1 is MGHDK and CDR2 is SYGVNS in the germline V gene. CDR3 nucleotide sequence: TGTGCCAGCAGGGGGGACAGCTCCTATAATTCACCCCTCCACTTT. Its protein is CASRGDSSYNSPLHF.

This sequence joins TRBV6-5 and TRBJ2-2; perhaps TRBD2 as D (6 bases). Trimming stripped 0 bases from V and 0 bases from J, with 8 bases between. CDR3 length: 16 amino acids. Per the germline V gene, CDR1 is MNHEY and CDR2 is SVGAGI. CDR3 nucleotides: TGTGCCAGCAGTTACTCGGGCGGGGCGAACACCGGGGAGCTGTTTTTT. Amino acid sequence: CASSYSGGANTGELFF.

This chain joins TRBV7-3 and TRBJ2-1, with TRBD1 matching over 7 bases. This CDR3 has 14 amino acids. Germline V CDR1 and CDR2: SGHTA, FQGTGA. V was clipped by 5 bases and J by 10 bases; unmatched bases: 11. The CDR3 nucleotides read TGTGCCAGCAGCCCCGGTGAGGGGGCAGGCGAGCAGTTCTTC. This sequence encodes CASSPGEGAGEQFF.

This sequence joins TRBV5-4 and TRBJ2-7; the D gene is possibly TRBD2 (5 bases). The ends were cut back, 6 bases at V and 4 bases at J, with 11 bases in the middle. CDR3 size: 12 residues. The germline gives CDR1 SGHNT, CDR2 YYREEE (reference sequence). The CDR3 DNA follows: TGTGCCAGCAACTTAGAGGGTTACGAGCAGTACTTC. This encodes CASNLEGYEQYF.

This sequence joins TRBV6-6 and TRBJ2-2; 9 bases fit TRBD1. Per the germline V gene, CDR1 is MNHNY and CDR2 is SVGAGI (reference sequence). The V and J ends lost 6 bases and 5 bases, in that order; junction bases with no gene match: 7. The CDR3 extends over 15 amino acids. CDR3 amino acids: CASRPGQGMTGELFF. CDR3 nucleotide sequence: TGTGCCAGCAGACCCGGACAGGGGATGACCGGGGAGCTGTTTTTT.

The genes are TRBV9 and TRBJ2-3; 12 nucleotides match TRBD2. The trim removed 2 bases at V and 3 bases at J, leaving 7 bases unmatched. The CDR3 is 17 residues long. Per germline, CDR1 SGDLS and CDR2 YYNGEE. CDR3 region: CASSVKPGLAGTDTQYF. DNA of the CDR3: TGTGCCAGCAGCGTGAAGCCGGGACTAGCGGGTACAGATACGCAGTATTTT.

This chain joins TRBV7-9 and TRBJ1-2; D is uncertain. This CDR3 region has 13 residues. Germline-derived CDR1 and CDR2 are SEHNR and FQNEAQ (reference sequence). V lost 6 bases and J 4 bases, leaving 12 bases between the germline ends. CDR3 bases: TGTGCCAGCAGATCGGGTTTAGGCTATGGCTACACCTTC. It encodes CASRSGLGYGYTF. The full variable domain, in which reference TRBV7-9 and TRBJ1-2 provide the parts outside the CDR3, is DTGVSQNPRHKITKRGQNVTFRCDPISEHNRLYWYRQTLGQGPEFLTYFQNEAQLEKSRLLSDRFSAERPKGSFSTLEIQRTEQGDSAMYLCASRSGLGYGYTFGSGTRLTVV.

This chain links TRBV6-1 with TRBJ2-5; 9 bases line up with TRBD2. Trimming took 2 bases from V and 2 from J; bases not matched to a gene: 3. Germline V lookup: CDR1 MNHNS, CDR2 SASEGT. The CDR3 sequence is 15 residues long. The CDR3 sequence is CASSEKTSGQETQYF. CDR3 bases: TGTGCCAGCAGTGAAAAGACTAGCGGTCAAGAGACCCAGTACTTC.

This chain connects TRBV9 to TRBJ2-1; 9 bases map to TRBD2. The CDR3 spans 15 residues. The trim removed 0 bases at V and 6 bases at J, leaving 4 bases unmatched. Germline loops: CDR1 SGDLS, CDR2 YYNGEE. The CDR3 sequence: CASSVESGRSNEQFF. CDR3 bases: TGTGCCAGCAGCGTAGAGAGCGGGAGGTCCAATGAGCAGTTCTTC.

The rearrangement uses TRBV27 and TRBJ2-1, with 13 bases fitting TRBD2. V shed 5 bases and J 4 bases; nucleotides not matched to a gene: 8. The CDR3 is 17 residues long. Germline CDR1 is MNHEY and CDR2 is SMNVEV (reference sequence). The CDR3 DNA reads TGTGCCAGCAGTCCTACTAGCGGGAGGGCCAGTTACAATGAGCAGTTCTTC. Translating it yields CASSPTSGRASYNEQFF.

Comment on this clone: Relative to the germline gene, one junction end is altered; a read error may explain this. The chain uses TRBV19 and TRBJ2-2, with D possibly TRBD1 on 6 matching bases. The CDR3 covers 15 residues. Per the germline V gene, CDR1 is LNHDA and CDR2 is SQIVND (reference sequence). DNA for the CDR3: TGTGCCAGTAGTCCATTAAAGGGGGACACTGGGGAGCTGTTTTTT. Translating it yields CASSPLKGDTGELFF.

This chain joins TRBV28 and TRBJ2-2; D is possibly TRBD2 (5 bases). Trimming removed 5 bases from V and 4 bases from J, with 17 bases in between. Germline V gives CDR1 MDHEN, CDR2 SYDVKM. The CDR3 loop spans 16 amino acids. CDR3 in DNA: TGTGCCAGCAGTACCTCTTCCGCGGCGGGCACCGGGGAGCTGTTTTTT. Translation: CASSTSSAAGTGELFF.

This chain joins TRBV9 and TRBJ1-3, with D unresolved. CDR1 and CDR2 (germline): SGDLS, YYNGEE. The V gene lost 4 bases and the J gene lost 0 bases, with 23 bases spanning the gap. The CDR3 extends over 19 amino acids. DNA of the CDR3: TGTGCCAGCAGCCCATCGGGAAATGGGATCTATGGCTCTGGAAACACCATATATTTT. Translating gives CASSPSGNGIYGSGNTIYF.

This clone was seen at least ten times. The chain carries TRBV9 and TRBJ1-1, with D maybe TRBD1 (5 bases). The ends were cut back, 5 bases at V and 2 bases at J, with 10 bases in the middle. This CDR3 spans 13 amino acids. The germline V gene encodes CDR1 SGDLS and CDR2 YYNGEE. The CDR3 DNA reads as TGTGCCAGCAGTGCGGGGGGTAACACTGAAGCTTTCTTT. Amino acids: CASSAGGNTEAFF.

This rearrangement joins TRBV5-1 to TRBJ1-4; perhaps TRBD1 as D (6 bases). From germline, CDR1 is SGHRS and CDR2 YFSETQ. V lost 6 bases to trimming and J lost 4 bases, with 13 bases between them. The CDR3 totals 14 residues. DNA for the CDR3: TGCGCCAGCAATGCAGGGGATTATAATGAAAAACTGTTTTTT. As protein: CASNAGDYNEKLFF.

In nucleotides, the CDR3 is TGTGCCAGCAGTTTAATGCCCCCGGGACAGGGGATCTACGAGCAGTACTTC. Translated: CASSLMPPGQGIYEQYF. The V call is TRBV27, the J call TRBJ2-7, with 10 bases fitting TRBD1. The germline V gene encodes CDR1 MNHEY and CDR2 SMNVEV (reference sequence). This CDR3 contains 17 residues. J gave up 3 bases and V 2 bases, and 10 bases lay outside the gene matches.

The gene calls are TRBV19 and TRBJ2-3, with TRBD2 as a possible D gene (5 bases). Germline CDR1 is LNHDA and CDR2 is SQIVND (reference sequence). Trimming pared 8 bases from V and 2 bases from J, leaving 8 bases between. The CDR3 totals 12 residues. The CDR3 loop is CASGLLTDTQYF. CDR3 sequence (DNA): TGTGCCAGTGGACTCCTCACAGATACGCAGTATTTT. Filled out from reference TRBV19 and TRBJ2-3, the complete variable domain reads DGGITQSPKYLFRKEGQNVTLSCEQNLNHDAMYWYRQDPGQGLRLIYYSQIVNDFQKGDIAEGYSVSREKKESFPLTVTSAQKNPTAFYLCASGLLTDTQYFGPGTRLTVL.

This chain uses TRBV11-2 with TRBJ1-6, with TRBD1 matching 8 bases. The ends lost 5 bases at V and 9 bases at J; junction bases unmatched: 9. Germline V CDR1 and CDR2: SGHAT, FQNNGV. CDR3 length: 15 amino acids. The CDR3 sequence is CASSVGQAVGSPLHF. CDR3 nucleotide sequence: TGTGCCAGCAGCGTGGGACAGGCTGTCGGTTCACCCCTCCACTTT.